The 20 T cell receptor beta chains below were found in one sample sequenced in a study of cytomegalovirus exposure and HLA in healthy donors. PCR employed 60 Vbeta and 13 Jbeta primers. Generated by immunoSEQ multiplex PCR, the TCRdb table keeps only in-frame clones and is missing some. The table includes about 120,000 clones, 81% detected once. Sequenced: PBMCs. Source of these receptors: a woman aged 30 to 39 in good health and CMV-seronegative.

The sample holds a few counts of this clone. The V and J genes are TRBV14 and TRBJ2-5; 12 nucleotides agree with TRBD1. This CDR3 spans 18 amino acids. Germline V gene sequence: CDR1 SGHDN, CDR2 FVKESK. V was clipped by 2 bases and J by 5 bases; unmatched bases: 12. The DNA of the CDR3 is TGTGCCAGCAGCCAATTACCGGGACAGGGGGCCCAGTGGGAGACCCAGTACTTC. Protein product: CASSQLPGQGAQWETQYF.

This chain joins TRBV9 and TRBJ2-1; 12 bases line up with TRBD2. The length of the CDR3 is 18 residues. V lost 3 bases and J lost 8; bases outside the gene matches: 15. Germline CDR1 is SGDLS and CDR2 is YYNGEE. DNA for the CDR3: TGTGCCAGCAGCGGCTCCACCGGGACTAGCGGGTTCTCCCATGAGCAGTTCTTC. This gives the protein CASSGSTGTSGFSHEQFF. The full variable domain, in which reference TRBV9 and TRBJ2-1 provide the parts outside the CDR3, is DSGVTQTPKHLITATGQRVTLRCSPRSGDLSVYWYQQSLDQGLQFLIQYYNGEERAKGNILERFSAQQFPDLHSELNLSSLELGDSALYFCASSGSTGTSGFSHEQFFGPGTRLTVL.

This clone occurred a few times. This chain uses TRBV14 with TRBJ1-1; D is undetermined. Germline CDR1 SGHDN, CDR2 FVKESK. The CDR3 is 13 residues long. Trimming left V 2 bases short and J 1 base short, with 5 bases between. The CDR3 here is CASSQLWNTEAFF. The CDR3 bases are TGTGCCAGCAGCCAATTATGGAACACTGAAGCTTTCTTT.

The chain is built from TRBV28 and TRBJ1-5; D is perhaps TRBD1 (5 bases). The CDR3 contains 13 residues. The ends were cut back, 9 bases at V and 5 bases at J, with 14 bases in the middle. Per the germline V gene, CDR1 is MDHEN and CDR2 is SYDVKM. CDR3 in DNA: TGTGCCAGAAAGGGAGGGGACCATCAGCCCCAGCATTTT. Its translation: CARKGGDHQPQHF.

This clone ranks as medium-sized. The CDR3: CASSESSTDTQYF. The CDR3, as DNA: TGTGCCAGCAGTGAAAGCAGCACAGATACGCAGTATTTT. The rearrangement links TRBV6-4 to TRBJ2-3; D is uncertain. V was trimmed by 3 bases and J by 0 bases, leaving 4 bases between them. The germline gives CDR1 MRHNA, CDR2 SNTAGT. CDR3 length: 13 residues.

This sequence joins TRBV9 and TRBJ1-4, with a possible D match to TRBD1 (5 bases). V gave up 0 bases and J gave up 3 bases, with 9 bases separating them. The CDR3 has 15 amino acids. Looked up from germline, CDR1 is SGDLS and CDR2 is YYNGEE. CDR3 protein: CASSVGGRANEKLFF. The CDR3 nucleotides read TGTGCCAGCAGCGTAGGGGGCAGGGCTAATGAAAAACTGTTTTTT.

The CDR3 bases are TGCGCCAGCAGCCAAGGCCAGGGGTACCAAGAGACCCAGTACTTC. This gives the protein CASSQGQGYQETQYF. This rearrangement joins TRBV4-3 to TRBJ2-5; perhaps TRBD1 as D (6 bases). The V and J ends lost 1 base and 0 bases respectively, with 9 bases between them. The length of the CDR3 is 15 residues. Germline-derived CDR1 and CDR2 are LGHNA and YSLEER.

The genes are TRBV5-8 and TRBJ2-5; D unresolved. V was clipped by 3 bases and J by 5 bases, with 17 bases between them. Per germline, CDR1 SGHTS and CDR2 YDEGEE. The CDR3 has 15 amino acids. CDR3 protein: CASSWRERPRETQYF. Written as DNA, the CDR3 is TGTGCCAGCAGCTGGAGAGAGAGGCCTCGGGAGACCCAGTACTTC.

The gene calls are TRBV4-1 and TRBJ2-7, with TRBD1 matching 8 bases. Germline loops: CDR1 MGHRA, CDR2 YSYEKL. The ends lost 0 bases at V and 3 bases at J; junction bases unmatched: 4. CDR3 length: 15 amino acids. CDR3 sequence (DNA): TGCGCCAGCAGCCAAGATGACAGGGGCTACTACGAGCAGTACTTC. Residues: CASSQDDRGYYEQYF.

CDR3 sequence reads: CASSLLAGTSGITDTQYF. DNA for the CDR3: TGTGCCAGCAGTTTATTGGCCGGGACTAGCGGGATCACAGATACGCAGTATTTT. This chain connects TRBV27 to TRBJ2-3, with 13 bases that match TRBD2. The CDR3 has 18 residues. Germline assignment: CDR1 MNHEY and CDR2 SMNVEV (reference sequence). The ends lost 1 base at V and 2 bases at J; junction bases unmatched: 6.

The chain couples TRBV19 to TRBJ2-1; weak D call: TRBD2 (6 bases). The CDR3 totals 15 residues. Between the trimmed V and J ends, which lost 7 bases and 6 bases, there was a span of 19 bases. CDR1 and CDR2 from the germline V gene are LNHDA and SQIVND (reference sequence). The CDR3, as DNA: TGTGCCAGTACCCCCGGGACTCTTGGGGGCAATGAGCAGTTCTTC. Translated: CASTPGTLGGNEQFF.

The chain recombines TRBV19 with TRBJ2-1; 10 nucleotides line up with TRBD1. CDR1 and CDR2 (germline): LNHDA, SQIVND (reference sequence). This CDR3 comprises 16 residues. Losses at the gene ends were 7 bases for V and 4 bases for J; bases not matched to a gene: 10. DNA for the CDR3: TGTGCCAGTACGGTAGCGGGGACAGGGGTGTACAATGAGCAGTTCTTC. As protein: CASTVAGTGVYNEQFF.

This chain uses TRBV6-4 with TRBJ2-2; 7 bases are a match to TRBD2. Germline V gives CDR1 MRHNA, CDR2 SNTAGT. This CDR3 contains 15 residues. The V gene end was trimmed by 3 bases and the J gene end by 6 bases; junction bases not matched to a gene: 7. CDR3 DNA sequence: TGTGCCAGCAGTGAGAGACTAGCTCTCCCCGGGGAGCTGTTTTTT. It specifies CASSERLALPGELFF.

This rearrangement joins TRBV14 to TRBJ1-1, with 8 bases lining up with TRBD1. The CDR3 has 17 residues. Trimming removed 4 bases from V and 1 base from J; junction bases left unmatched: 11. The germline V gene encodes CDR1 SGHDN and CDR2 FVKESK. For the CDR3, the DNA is TGTGCCAGCAGCCCCGGACAGGGAAACACTACGAACACTGAAGCTTTCTTT. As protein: CASSPGQGNTTNTEAFF.

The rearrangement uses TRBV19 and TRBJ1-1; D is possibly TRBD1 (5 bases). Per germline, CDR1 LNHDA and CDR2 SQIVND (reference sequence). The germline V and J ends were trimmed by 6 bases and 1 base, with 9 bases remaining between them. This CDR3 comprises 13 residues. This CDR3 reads CASRHGQNTEAFF. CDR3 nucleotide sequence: TGTGCCAGTAGGCACGGACAGAACACTGAAGCTTTCTTT.

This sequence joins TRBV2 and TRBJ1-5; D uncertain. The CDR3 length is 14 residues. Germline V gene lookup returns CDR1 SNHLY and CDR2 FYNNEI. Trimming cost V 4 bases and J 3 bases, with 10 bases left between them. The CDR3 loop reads CASSAGGNNQPQHF. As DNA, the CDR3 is TGTGCCAGCAGTGCGGGAGGGAACAATCAGCCCCAGCATTTT.

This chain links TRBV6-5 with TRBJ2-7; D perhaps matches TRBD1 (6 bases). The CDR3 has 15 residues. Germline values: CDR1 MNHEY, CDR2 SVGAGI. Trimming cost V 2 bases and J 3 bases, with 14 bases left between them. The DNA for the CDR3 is TGTGCCAGCAGTTACAGGGGACAAGGGGTCTACGAGCAGTACTTC. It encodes CASSYRGQGVYEQYF.

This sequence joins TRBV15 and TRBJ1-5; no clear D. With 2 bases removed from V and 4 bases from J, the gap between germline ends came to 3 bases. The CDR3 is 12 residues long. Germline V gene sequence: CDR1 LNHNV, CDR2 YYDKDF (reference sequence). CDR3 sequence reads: CATSRPNQPQHF. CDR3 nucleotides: TGTGCCACCAGCAGACCGAATCAGCCCCAGCATTTT. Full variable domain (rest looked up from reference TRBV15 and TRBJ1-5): DAMVIQNPRYQVTQFGKPVTLSCSQTLNHNVMYWYQQKSSQAPKLLFHYYDKDFNNEADTPDNFQSRRPNTSFCFLDIRSPGLGDTAMYLCATSRPNQPQHFGDGTRLSIL.

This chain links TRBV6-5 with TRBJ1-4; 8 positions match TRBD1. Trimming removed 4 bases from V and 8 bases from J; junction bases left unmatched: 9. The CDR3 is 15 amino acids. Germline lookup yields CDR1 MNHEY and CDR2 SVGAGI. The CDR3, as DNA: TGTGCCAGCAGTTCTTCAGGGGGCGCCCCCGAAAAACTGTTTTTT. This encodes CASSSSGGAPEKLFF.

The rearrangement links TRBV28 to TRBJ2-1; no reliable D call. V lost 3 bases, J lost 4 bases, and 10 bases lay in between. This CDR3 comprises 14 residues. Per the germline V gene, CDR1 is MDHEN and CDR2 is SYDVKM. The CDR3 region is CASSFTTGYNEQFF. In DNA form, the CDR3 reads TGTGCCAGCAGTTTCACTACCGGGTACAATGAGCAGTTCTTC.